This T cell receptor beta chain was observed in a study of cytomegalovirus exposure and HLA in healthy donors. Notes on the study in general: A few V segments could not be told apart, such as TRBV6-2 and TRBV6-3, and were left out.

The PCR made use of 60 Vbeta and 13 Jbeta primers. Assay used: immunoSEQ multiplex PCR; TCRdb lists only in-frame clones, some missing. The top ten clones hold approximately 2% of a sample with under 250,000 clones, around 78% of them seen once. The CDR3 is 16 residues long. CDR1 and CDR2 (germline): SGHRS, YFSETQ. V lost 0 bases and J 4 bases, leaving 15 bases between the germline ends. Concerning this clone: Its antigen is not known.

Sequencing used PBMCs. The receptor comes from a man aged 25 to 40 in good health and CMV-seronegative. The chain carries TRBV5-1 and TRBJ2-3; the D gene is possibly TRBD2 (6 bases). The DNA of the CDR3 is TGCGCCAGCAGCTTGGCTGGGGGAGGTGGGTCAGATACGCAGTATTTT. It translates to CASSLAGGGGSDTQYF.